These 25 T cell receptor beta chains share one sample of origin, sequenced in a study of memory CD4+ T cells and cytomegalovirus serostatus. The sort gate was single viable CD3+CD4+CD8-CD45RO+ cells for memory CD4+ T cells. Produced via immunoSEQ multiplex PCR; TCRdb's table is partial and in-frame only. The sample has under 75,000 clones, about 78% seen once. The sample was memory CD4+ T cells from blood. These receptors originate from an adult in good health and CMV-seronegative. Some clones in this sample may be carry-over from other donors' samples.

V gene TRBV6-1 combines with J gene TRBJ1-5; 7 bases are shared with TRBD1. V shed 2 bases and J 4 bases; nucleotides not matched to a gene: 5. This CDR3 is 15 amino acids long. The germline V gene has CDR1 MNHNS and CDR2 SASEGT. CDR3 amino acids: CASSEYRGPNQPQHF. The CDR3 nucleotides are TGTGCCAGCAGTGAATACAGGGGCCCGAATCAGCCCCAGCATTTT.

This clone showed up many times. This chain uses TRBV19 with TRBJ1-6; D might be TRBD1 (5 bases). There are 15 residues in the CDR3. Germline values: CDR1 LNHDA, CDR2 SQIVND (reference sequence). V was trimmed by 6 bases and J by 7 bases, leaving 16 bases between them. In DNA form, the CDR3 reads TGTGCCAGTAGCCTCCAAGGGACCCTAAATTCACCCCTCCACTTT. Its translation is CASSLQGTLNSPLHF.

DNA for the CDR3: TGCGCCAGCAGCCCCAACAGGGTGTGGGGTGAAAAACTGTTTTTT. It yields the protein CASSPNRVWGEKLFF. The chain links TRBV5-1 to TRBJ1-4; possibly TRBD1 for D (6 bases). The CDR3 has 15 residues. Germline CDR1 SGHRS, CDR2 YFSETQ. The V and J ends lost 4 bases and 7 bases respectively, with 17 bases between them.

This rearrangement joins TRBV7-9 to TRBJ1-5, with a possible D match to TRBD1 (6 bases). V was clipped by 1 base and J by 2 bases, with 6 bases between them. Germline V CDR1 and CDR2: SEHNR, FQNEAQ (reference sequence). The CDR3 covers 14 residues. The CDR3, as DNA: TGTGCCAGCAGCTTAGGGACAGGCAATCAGCCCCAGCATTTT. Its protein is CASSLGTGNQPQHF.

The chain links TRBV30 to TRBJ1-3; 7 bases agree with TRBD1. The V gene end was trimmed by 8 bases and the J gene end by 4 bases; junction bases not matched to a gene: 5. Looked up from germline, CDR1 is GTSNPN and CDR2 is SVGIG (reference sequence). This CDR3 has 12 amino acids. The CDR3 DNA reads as TGTGCCGGGACGGGACAGGGAAACACCATATATTTT. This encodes CAGTGQGNTIYF.

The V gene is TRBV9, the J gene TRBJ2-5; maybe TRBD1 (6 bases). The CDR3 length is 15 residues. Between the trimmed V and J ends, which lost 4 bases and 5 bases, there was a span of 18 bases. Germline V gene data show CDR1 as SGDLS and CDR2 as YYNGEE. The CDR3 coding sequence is TGTGCCAGCAGCCAAAGGCCAGGGGTTGGGGAGACCCAGTACTTC. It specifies CASSQRPGVGETQYF.

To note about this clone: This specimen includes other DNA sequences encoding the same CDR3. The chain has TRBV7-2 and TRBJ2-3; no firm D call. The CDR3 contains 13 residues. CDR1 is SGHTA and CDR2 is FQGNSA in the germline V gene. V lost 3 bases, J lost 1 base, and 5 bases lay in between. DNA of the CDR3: TGTGCCAGCAGCTTCCGGGGCACAGATACGCAGTATTTT. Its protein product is CASSFRGTDTQYF. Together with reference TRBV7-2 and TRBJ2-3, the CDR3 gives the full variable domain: GAGVSQSPSNKVTEKGKDVELRCDPISGHTALYWYRQSLGQGLEFLIYFQGNSAPDKSGLPSDRFSAERTGGSVSTLTIQRTQQEDSAVYLCASSFRGTDTQYFGPGTRLTVL.

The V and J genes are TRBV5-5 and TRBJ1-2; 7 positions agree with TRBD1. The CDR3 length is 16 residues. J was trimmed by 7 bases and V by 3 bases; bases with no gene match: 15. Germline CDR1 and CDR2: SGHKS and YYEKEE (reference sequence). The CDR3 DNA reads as TGTGCCAGCAGCTCAGGGCCGAGACAGGGACGTGGTGGCTACACCTTC. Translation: CASSSGPRQGRGGYTF.

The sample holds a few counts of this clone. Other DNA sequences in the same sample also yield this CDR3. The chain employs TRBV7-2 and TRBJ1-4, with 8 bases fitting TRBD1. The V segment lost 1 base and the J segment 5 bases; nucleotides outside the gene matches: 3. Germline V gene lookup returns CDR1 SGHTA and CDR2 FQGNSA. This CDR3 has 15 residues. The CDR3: CASSLGDRRNEKLFF. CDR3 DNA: TGTGCCAGCAGCTTAGGGGACAGGAGAAATGAAAAACTGTTTTTT.

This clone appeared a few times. Here the CDR3 reads CASSRDSLNTEAFF. For the CDR3, the DNA is TGTGCCAGCAGCCGGGACAGCTTGAACACTGAAGCTTTCTTT. The V and J genes are TRBV7-2 and TRBJ1-1; 7 positions match TRBD1. Per germline, CDR1 SGHTA and CDR2 FQGNSA. Germline trimming cut 5 bases from V and 0 bases from J; bases unmatched to any gene: 3. The CDR3 is made up of 14 amino acids. Variable domain in full (rest from reference TRBV7-2 and TRBJ1-1): GAGVSQSPSNKVTEKGKDVELRCDPISGHTALYWYRQSLGQGLEFLIYFQGNSAPDKSGLPSDRFSAERTGGSVSTLTIQRTQQEDSAVYLCASSRDSLNTEAFFGQGTRLTVV.

DNA of the CDR3: TGTGCCAGCGTCCCTCTAGGCGCTAACTATGGCTACACCTTC. Its translation: CASVPLGANYGYTF. The chain employs TRBV7-2 and TRBJ1-2; no firm D call. This CDR3 is built from 14 residues. Germline-derived CDR1 and CDR2 are SGHTA and FQGNSA. Deletions cut 8 bases from V and 0 bases from J, with 13 bases between.

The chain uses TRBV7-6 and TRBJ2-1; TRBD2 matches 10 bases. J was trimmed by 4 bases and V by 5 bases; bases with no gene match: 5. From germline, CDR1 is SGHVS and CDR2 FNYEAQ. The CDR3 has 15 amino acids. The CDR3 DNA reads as TGTGCCAGCAGCGCGACTAGCGGGTATTACAATGAGCAGTTCTTC. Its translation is CASSATSGYYNEQFF.

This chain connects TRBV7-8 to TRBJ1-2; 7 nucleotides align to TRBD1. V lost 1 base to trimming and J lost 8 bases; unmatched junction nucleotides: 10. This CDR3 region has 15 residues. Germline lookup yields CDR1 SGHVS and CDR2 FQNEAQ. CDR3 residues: CASSLVVRGPQGYTF. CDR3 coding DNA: TGTGCCAGCAGCTTAGTGGTGAGGGGGCCTCAGGGCTACACCTTC.

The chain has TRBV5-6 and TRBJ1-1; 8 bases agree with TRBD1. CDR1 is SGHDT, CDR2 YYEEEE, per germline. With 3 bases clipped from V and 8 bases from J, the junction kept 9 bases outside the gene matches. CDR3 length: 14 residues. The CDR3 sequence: CASSWDRRISEAFF. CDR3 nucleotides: TGTGCCAGCAGCTGGGACAGGAGGATTTCAGAAGCTTTCTTT.

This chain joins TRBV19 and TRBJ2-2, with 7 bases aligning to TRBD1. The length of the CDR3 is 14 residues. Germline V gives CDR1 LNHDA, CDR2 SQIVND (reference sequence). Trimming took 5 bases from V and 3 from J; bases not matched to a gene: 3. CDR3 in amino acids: CASSPGQYTGELFF. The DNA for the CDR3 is TGTGCCAGTAGTCCGGGACAGTACACCGGGGAGCTGTTTTTT.

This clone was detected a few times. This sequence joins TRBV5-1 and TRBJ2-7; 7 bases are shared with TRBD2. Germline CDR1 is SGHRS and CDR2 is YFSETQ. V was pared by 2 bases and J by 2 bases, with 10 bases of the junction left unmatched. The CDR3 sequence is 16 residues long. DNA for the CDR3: TGCGCCAGCAGCTTTTCAAGAGGACTAGAACCCTACGAGCAGTACTTC. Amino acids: CASSFSRGLEPYEQYF.

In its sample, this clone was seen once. For the CDR3, the DNA is TGTGCCAGTAGTATAGTTGGGGGAGCCCAGCATTTT. As protein: CASSIVGGAQHF. The V and J genes are TRBV19 and TRBJ1-5; TRBD1 is a possible D gene (5 bases). CDR1 is LNHDA, CDR2 SQIVND, per germline (reference sequence). The CDR3 runs 12 residues. Trimming stripped 1 base from V and 11 bases from J, with 9 bases between. Based on the CDR3 plus reference TRBV19 and TRBJ1-5, the full variable domain is DGGITQSPKYLFRKEGQNVTLSCEQNLNHDAMYWYRQDPGQGLRLIYYSQIVNDFQKGDIAEGYSVSREKKESFPLTVTSAQKNPTAFYLCASSIVGGAQHFGDGTRLSIL.

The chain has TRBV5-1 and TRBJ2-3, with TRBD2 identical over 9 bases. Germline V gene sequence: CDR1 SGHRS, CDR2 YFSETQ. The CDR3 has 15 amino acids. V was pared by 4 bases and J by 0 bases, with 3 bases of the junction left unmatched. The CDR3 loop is CASSLAGYSTDTQYF. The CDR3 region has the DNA TGCGCCAGCAGCCTAGCGGGATATAGCACAGATACGCAGTATTTT. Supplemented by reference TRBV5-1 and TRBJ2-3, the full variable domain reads KAGVTQTPRYLIKTRGQQVTLSCSPISGHRSVSWYQQTPGQGLQFLFEYFSETQRNKGNFPGRFSGRQFSNSRSEMNVSTLELGDSALYLCASSLAGYSTDTQYFGPGTRLTVL.

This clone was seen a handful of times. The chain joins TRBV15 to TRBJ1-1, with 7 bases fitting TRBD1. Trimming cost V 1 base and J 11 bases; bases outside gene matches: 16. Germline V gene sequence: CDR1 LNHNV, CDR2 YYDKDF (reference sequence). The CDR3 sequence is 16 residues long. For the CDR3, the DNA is TGTGCCACCAGCAGAGCCCTCGGACAGGCGGAGGCAGAGGCTTTCTTT. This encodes CATSRALGQAEAEAFF.

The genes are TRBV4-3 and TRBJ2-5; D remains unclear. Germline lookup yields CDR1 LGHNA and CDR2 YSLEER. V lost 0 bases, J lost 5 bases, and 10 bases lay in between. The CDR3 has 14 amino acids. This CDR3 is CASSQDIYAETQYF. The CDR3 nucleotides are TGCGCCAGCAGCCAAGATATATATGCCGAGACCCAGTACTTC.

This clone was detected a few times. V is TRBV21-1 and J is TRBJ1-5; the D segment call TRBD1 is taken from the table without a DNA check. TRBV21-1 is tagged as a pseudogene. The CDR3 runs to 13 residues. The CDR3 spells CDENGTLNQPQHF. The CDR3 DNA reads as TGTGACGAGAATGGGACACTTAATCAGCCCCAGCATTTT.

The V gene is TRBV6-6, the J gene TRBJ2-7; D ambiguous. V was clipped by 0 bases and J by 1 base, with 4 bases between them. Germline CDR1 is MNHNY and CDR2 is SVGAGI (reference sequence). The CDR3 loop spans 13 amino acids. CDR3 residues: CASSYSASYEQYF. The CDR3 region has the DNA TGTGCCAGCAGTTACTCGGCATCCTACGAGCAGTACTTC.

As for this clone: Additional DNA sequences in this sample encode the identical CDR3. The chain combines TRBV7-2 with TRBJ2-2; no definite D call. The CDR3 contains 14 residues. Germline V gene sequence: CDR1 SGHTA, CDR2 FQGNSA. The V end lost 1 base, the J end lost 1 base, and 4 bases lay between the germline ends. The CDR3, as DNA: TGTGCCAGCAGCTTAGACTGGAACACCGGGGAGCTGTTTTTT. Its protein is CASSLDWNTGELFF.

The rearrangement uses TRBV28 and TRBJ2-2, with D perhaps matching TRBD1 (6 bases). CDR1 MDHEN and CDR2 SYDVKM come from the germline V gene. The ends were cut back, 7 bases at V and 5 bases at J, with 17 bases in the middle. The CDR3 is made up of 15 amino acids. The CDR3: CASNSAGDVTGELFF. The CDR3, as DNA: TGTGCCAGCAATTCGGCAGGGGATGTTACCGGGGAGCTGTTTTTT.

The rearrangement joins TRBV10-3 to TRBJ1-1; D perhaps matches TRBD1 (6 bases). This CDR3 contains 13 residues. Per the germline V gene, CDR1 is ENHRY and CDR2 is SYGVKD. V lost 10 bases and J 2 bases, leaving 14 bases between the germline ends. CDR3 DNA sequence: TGTGCCACTAGAGGGGGTATAAACACTGAAGCTTTCTTT. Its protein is CATRGGINTEAFF.